Included here is one TCR beta chain sequence, with context. One end of the junction does not line up with germline, which may come from a read error. TCRdb reprocessed the 5' RACE reads via MiXCR and lists one record per CDR3 protein. The sample has 50,000 or so distinct CDR3 sequences, under 15% seen once. Time point here: longitudinal time-point 2. The unsorted libraries were made from 2 million PBMCs kept at -80 C. This record belongs to a study of neurological immune-mediated disorders. This sequence originates from a male donor with HTLV-1-associated myelopathy (HAM/TSP). The source material was PBMCs.

This CDR3 reads CSTSRDLHPGQSGYTF. For the CDR3, the DNA is TGTTCCACCAGCAGAGATCTGCATCCGGGACAAAGTGGCTACACATTC. The chain is built from TRBV15 and TRBJ1-2; D is possibly TRBD1 (6 bases). This CDR3 has 16 amino acids. The V gene's germline CDR1 is LNHNV and CDR2 YYDKDF (reference sequence). Based on the CDR3 plus reference TRBV15 and TRBJ1-2, the full variable domain is DAMVIQNPRYQVTQFGKPVTLSCSQTLNHNVMYWYQQKSSQAPKLLFHYYDKDFNNEADTPDNFQSRRPNTSFCFLDIRSPGLGDTAMYLCSTSRDLHPGQSGYTFGSGTRLTVV.